These T cell receptor beta chains were read from a single sample in a study of CD8 T cells in ankylosing spondylitis. TCRdb called the 5' RACE reads again in MiXCR, with one record for every CDR3 protein. The profile shows some 270,000 distinct CDR3 sequences, 32% of them singletons. The specimen sequenced was blood, either unsorted or a sorted T cell fraction (not recorded which). The receptors originated from a male donor with ankylosing spondylitis or in good health (not recorded which). CDR3s include the opening cysteine and the closing phenylalanine or tryptophan. The D gene is left open where the match is weak. Only some rows state a clone size, as once, few, many or a class for expanded clones.

v_gene	d_gene	abundance	j_gene	CDR3aa	CDR3nt
TRBV12-3/TRBV12-4	.	.	TRBJ2-5	CASSVMAIETQYF	TGTGCCAGCAGTGTTATGGCGATCGAGACCCAGTACTTC
TRBV12-3/TRBV12-4	.	.	TRBJ1-1	CASSLLGGSAEAFF	TGTGCCAGCAGTTTATTGGGGGGTTCGGCTGAAGCTTTCTTT
TRBV20-1	.	few	TRBJ1-4	CSARPGEEKLFF	TGCAGTGCTAGGCCAGGGGAAGAAAAACTGTTTTTT
TRBV20-1	.	.	TRBJ2-5	CSAQTYREIQETQYF	TGCAGTGCTCAGACCTACAGGGAGATTCAAGAGACCCAGTACTTC
TRBV27	.	.	TRBJ2-1	CASSPWGAGNEQFF	TGTGCCAGCAGTCCTTGGGGGGCTGGGAATGAGCAGTTCTTC
TRBV5-1	.	.	TRBJ1-3	CASSLVGVSGNTIYF	TGCGCCAGCAGCTTGGTGGGGGTCTCTGGAAACACCATATATTTT
TRBV6-5	.	few	TRBJ2-7	CASSSVDGSYEQYF	TGTGCCAGCAGTTCCGTAGACGGATCCTACGAGCAGTACTTC
TRBV7-9	.	.	TRBJ2-7	CASSLGGAVYEQYF	TGTGCCAGCAGCTTAGGGGGGGCTGTCTACGAGCAGTACTTC
TRBV5-1	.	few	TRBJ1-2	CASSLPTGPYGYTF	TGCGCCAGCAGCTTACCGACAGGACCTTATGGCTACACCTTC
TRBV5-1	.	.	TRBJ1-1	CASSLTGMDTEAFF	TGCGCCAGCAGCTTAACAGGGATGGACACTGAAGCTTTCTTT
TRBV20-1	TRBD1	many	TRBJ2-1	CSAIQGLRSNEQFF	TGCAGTGCTATACAGGGGCTCCGATCCAATGAGCAGTTCTTC
TRBV7-9	TRBD1	few	TRBJ2-6	CASSPGTGDRGANVLTF	TGTGCCAGCAGCCCAGGGACAGGGGATCGTGGGGCCAACGTCCTGACTTTC
TRBV28	TRBD1	few	TRBJ1-4	CASSSGGTGAEKLFF	TGTGCCAGCAGTTCCGGGGGGACAGGGGCTGAAAAACTGTTTTTT
TRBV27	.	.	TRBJ2-3	CASRAGRDTQYF	TGTGCCAGCAGGGCAGGGAGGGATACGCAGTATTTT
TRBV6-5	.	few	TRBJ2-1	CASSYLPESSYNEQFF	TGTGCCAGCAGTTACTTGCCAGAGAGCTCCTACAATGAGCAGTTCTTC
TRBV10-3	TRBD1	.	TRBJ2-7	CATGAGTGYYEQYF	TGTGCCACCGGGGCCGGGACAGGCTACTACGAGCAGTACTTC
TRBV12-3/TRBV12-4	.	few	TRBJ1-3	CASSFRGIENTIYF	TGTGCCAGCAGTTTCAGAGGGATCGAGAACACCATATATTTT
TRBV5-6	TRBD1	.	TRBJ2-7	CASSPQRNNRGPTYEQYF	TGTGCCAGCAGCCCTCAGCGGAATAACAGGGGCCCTACCTACGAGCAGTACTTC
TRBV10-1	.	few	TRBJ2-3	CASSDGFFPDTQYF	TGCGCCAGCAGTGATGGATTCTTCCCAGATACGCAGTATTTT
TRBV7-9	.	many	TRBJ2-2	CASSRDGANTGELFF	TGTGCCAGCAGCCGGGACGGAGCGAACACCGGGGAGCTGTTTTTT
TRBV3-1	TRBD2	.	TRBJ2-2	CASSQGSREGTGELFF	TGTGCCAGCAGCCAAGGGAGCAGGGAGGGAACCGGGGAGCTGTTTTTT
TRBV11-2	.	.	TRBJ1-5	CASSSPNQPQHF	TGTGCCAGCAGCTCTCCTAATCAGCCCCAGCATTTT
TRBV20-1	.	many	TRBJ2-3	CSARQGGGHTDTQYF	TGCAGTGCCAGACAAGGGGGAGGGCACACAGATACGCAGTATTTT
TRBV29-1	.	few	TRBJ1-3	CSVSSSGNTIYF	TGCAGCGTTTCTTCCTCTGGAAACACCATATATTTT
TRBV6-5	.	.	TRBJ2-7	CASSYSGPVYYEQYF	TGTGCCAGCAGTTACTCAGGTCCAGTATACTACGAGCAGTACTTC
TRBV7-9	.	few	TRBJ1-2	CASSLEAGNGYTF	TGTGCCAGCAGCTTAGAGGCAGGGAATGGCTACACCTTC
TRBV12-3/TRBV12-4	.	.	TRBJ1-4	CASSSPDSEKLFF	TGTGCCAGCAGTTCCCCTGACAGTGAAAAACTGTTTTTT
TRBV7-9	.	.	TRBJ2-7	CASSLDGRSEQYF	TGTGCCAGCAGCTTAGATGGCAGGAGCGAGCAGTACTTC
TRBV20-1	TRBD2	.	TRBJ2-3	CSADSGGAPKTDTQYF	TGCAGTGCGGATAGCGGGGGGGCCCCGAAAACAGATACGCAGTATTTT
TRBV6-1	TRBD2	.	TRBJ2-1	CASRSGTSGGNEQFF	TGTGCCAGCAGGTCCGGGACTAGCGGGGGCAATGAGCAGTTCTTC
TRBV4-1	.	few	TRBJ1-1	CASSQGIWVTEAFF	TGCGCCAGCAGCCAAGGAATCTGGGTCACTGAAGCTTTCTTT
TRBV6-1	TRBD1	.	TRBJ2-7	CASKERQGSIYEQYF	TGTGCCAGCAAGGAGCGACAGGGGTCAATATACGAGCAGTACTTC
TRBV20-1	.	few	TRBJ1-1	CSARDRKTEAFF	TGCAGTGCTAGAGATAGGAAAACTGAAGCTTTCTTT